A selection of T cell receptor beta chains follows, all from one sample in a study of control samples from healthy donors and cancer patients. Profiled with immunoSEQ multiplex PCR; TCRdb holds only in-frame clones, not every one. In the table there are over 65,000 clones, roughly 94% of which are singletons. The specimen was blood. The receptors stem from a woman in her thirties or forties in good health. The CDR3 runs from the conserved cysteine through the conserved F or W. Each record gives: J gene, V gene, CDR3 protein.

TRBJ1-2 | TRBV12-5 | CASGLGGQGIGYTF
TRBJ1-1 | TRBV27 | CASSQQRVGRVVAFF
TRBJ1-1 | TRBV19 | CASSMDSYFEAFF
TRBJ1-1 | TRBV5-1 | CASSSGDGFEAFF
TRBJ2-3 | TRBV2 | CASSRRRDTDTQYF
TRBJ1-2 | TRBV27 | CASRLTGPANYGYTF
TRBJ2-7 | TRBV3-1/TRBV3-2 | CASSQEWTGVEQYF
TRBJ2-1 | TRBV19 | CASAVGQDVDEQFF
TRBJ1-1 | TRBV11-2 | CASSLQANTEAFF
TRBJ2-7 | TRBV18 | CASSVAGGYEQYF
TRBJ1-3 | TRBV4-2 | CASSQGASGNTIYF
TRBJ1-2 | TRBV28 | CASSLMDREGGYAF
TRBJ2-1 | TRBV4-1 | CASRSGLAGSGSNEQFF
TRBJ1-5 | TRBV5-1 | CASSLQGGGNQPQHF
TRBJ1-2 | TRBV27 | CASSSRTGNYGYTF
TRBJ1-6 | TRBV6-4 | CASGQAAGDNSPLHF
TRBJ2-1 | TRBV5-1 | CASSPPTSGKHNEQFF
TRBJ1-2 | TRBV24-1 | CATSGGGNGYTF
TRBJ2-2 | TRBV28 | CASSTGEASGELFF
TRBJ1-6 | TRBV19 | CARKRGRSVNSPLHF
TRBJ1-4 | TRBV5-1 | CASSDLGTGSEKLFF
TRBJ2-3 | TRBV5-1 | CASSRGLATDTQYF
TRBJ1-1 | TRBV10-2 | CASSAGSRRDTEAFF
TRBJ1-1 | TRBV7-9 | CASSLAGSLNTEAFF
TRBJ2-1 | TRBV19 | CASSIGSTNYNEQFF
TRBJ1-4 | TRBV6-1 | CASSDLGYYEKLFF
TRBJ1-1 | TRBV5-6 | CASSLVGQNTEAFF